The 15 T cell receptor beta chains below all came from one sample that was sequenced in a study of MAIT cells during Salmonella Paratyphi A infection. TCRdb fed the 5' RACE reads into MiXCR, producing one record per CDR3 protein. The sample lists approximately 770 distinct CDR3 sequences, about 32% occurring once. This sample's time point: before S. Paratyphi A challenge (baseline). The MAIT cell gate was Valpha7.2+ CD161+ T cells, sorted by flow cytometry. Their target antigens are unknown. Notes on the study in general: MAIT cell TRBV usage was oligoclonal, favouring TRBV20 and TRBV6, and apparently unchanged by infection.

The sample in question was MAIT cells from blood, obtained at the first sampling point of the challenge study. These receptor sequences come from a person aged 18 to 75 who was deliberately infected with Salmonella Paratyphi A in a paratyphoid fever challenge study.

There are many counts of this clonotype. The chain combines TRBV6-1 with TRBJ1-1; D not certain. V was clipped by 6 bases and J by 1 base, with 9 bases between them. CDR1 and CDR2 (germline): MNHNS, SASEGT. CDR3 size: 13 residues. The CDR3 sequence is CASSPRENTEAFF. The CDR3 DNA reads TGTGCCAGCAGCCCCCGGGAGAACACTGAAGCTTTCTTT.

This clonotype has a handful of counts. This chain joins TRBV10-2 and TRBJ2-7; 7 positions agree with TRBD2. The ends lost 4 bases at V and 5 bases at J; junction bases unmatched: 8. This CDR3 comprises 14 residues. Germline V gene lookup returns CDR1 WSHSY and CDR2 SAAADI. CDR3 residues: CASSVRETVNEQYF. Written as DNA, the CDR3 is TGCGCCAGCAGTGTGCGGGAGACGGTGAACGAGCAGTACTTC.

This clonotype was detected many times. V gene TRBV6-4 combines with J gene TRBJ2-1; D remains ambiguous. This CDR3 region has 14 residues. V was shortened by 0 bases and J by 5 bases, with 8 bases between the two germline ends. The germline V gene encodes CDR1 MRHNA and CDR2 SNTAGT. In DNA, the CDR3 is TGTGCCAGCAGTGACTCCACTGATAACAATGAGCAGTTCTTC. It translates to CASSDSTDNNEQFF.

The chain joins TRBV23-1 to TRBJ2-3; D may be TRBD1 (6 bases). TRBV23-1 is placed among ORFs of uncertain function. Trimming stripped 3 bases from V and 3 bases from J, with 16 bases between. This CDR3 has 16 amino acids. The CDR3 DNA sequence: TGCGCCAGCAGTCATGGGGGCGCCAGCTGGACAGATACGCAGTATTTT. Protein product: CASSHGGASWTDTQYF.

The chain employs TRBV21-1 and TRBJ2-5; the D call in the table, TRBD1, was not verified against the DNA. TRBV21-1 is a documented pseudogene. The CDR3 runs 13 residues. CDR3 nucleotide sequence: TGTGCCAGCAAGCGCAGGGGGCGAGAGACCCAGTACTTC. As protein: CASKRRGRETQYF.

CDR3 sequence reads: CASSEADSWTQPQHF. The CDR3 DNA is TGTGCCAGCAGTGAAGCGGACAGTTGGACTCAGCCCCAGCATTTT. The rearrangement uses TRBV6-1 and TRBJ1-5; tentative D call: TRBD1 (6 bases). Germline V lookup: CDR1 MNHNS, CDR2 SASEGT. Trimming took 0 bases from V and 6 from J, leaving 12 bases between them. The CDR3 spans 15 residues.

As concerns this clonotype: The CDR3 does not close with the conserved phenylalanine or tryptophan, likely indicating a read error. The DNA is left out, because the CDR3 cannot be placed on it with certainty; the CDR3 is given as TCRdb lists it. Here the CDR3 reads CASSDSSGSTDTQEV. This chain joins TRBV6-4 and TRBJ2-3. The germline gives CDR1 MRHNA, CDR2 SNTAGT. With termini counted, the CDR3 has 15 amino acids.

This clonotype was found many times. This sequence joins TRBV7-9 and TRBJ1-1; no reliable D call. Germline assignment: CDR1 SEHNR and CDR2 FQNEAQ (reference sequence). The CDR3 runs 14 residues. Deletions cut 5 bases from V and 0 bases from J, with 10 bases between. CDR3 region: CASSHDGMNTEAFF. CDR3 DNA sequence: TGTGCCAGCAGCCACGACGGCATGAACACTGAAGCTTTCTTT.

The chain joins TRBV20-1 to TRBJ2-3; 14 bases match TRBD2. V lost 0 bases, J lost 6 bases, and 2 bases stayed unmatched. The germline V gene has CDR1 DFQATT and CDR2 SNEGSKA (reference sequence). This CDR3 spans 15 amino acids. The CDR3 spells CSARDRLAGGDTQYF. DNA of the CDR3: TGCAGTGCTAGAGATAGACTAGCGGGAGGGGATACGCAGTATTTT.

The chain employs TRBV6-1 and TRBJ2-5, with 10 bases matching TRBD2. Looked up from germline, CDR1 is MNHNS and CDR2 is SASEGT. This CDR3 has 13 amino acids. This CDR3 is CARLAGGSETQYF. For the CDR3, the DNA is TGTGCTAGATTAGCGGGAGGCTCAGAGACCCAGTACTTC.

At least ten counts were recorded for this clonotype. This sequence joins TRBV6-4 and TRBJ2-1; weak D call: TRBD1 (6 bases). The germline gives CDR1 MRHNA, CDR2 SNTAGT. The CDR3 runs 15 residues. Trimming took 0 bases from V and 0 from J, leaving 6 bases between them. The CDR3 sequence: CASSDSQGSYNEQFF. The CDR3 nucleotides read TGTGCCAGCAGTGACTCACAGGGCTCCTACAATGAGCAGTTCTTC.

This clonotype has a count of ten or more. V gene TRBV20-1 combines with J gene TRBJ2-7; TRBD1 is a possible D gene (6 bases). The germline V gene encodes CDR1 DFQATT and CDR2 SNEGSKA (reference sequence). V was trimmed by 2 bases and J by 6 bases, leaving 11 bases between them. CDR3 size: 12 residues. CDR3 region: CSARPGQLEQYF. The CDR3, as DNA: TGCAGTGCTAGACCCGGACAGCTCGAGCAGTACTTC.

This clonotype counts as hyperexpanded. This sequence joins TRBV20-1 and TRBJ2-3; 12 nucleotides match TRBD2. V lost 0 bases to trimming and J lost 2 bases; unmatched junction nucleotides: 3. The CDR3 loop spans 16 amino acids. The V gene's germline CDR1 is DFQATT and CDR2 SNEGSKA (reference sequence). Here the CDR3 DNA reads TGCAGTGCTAGAGATAGACTAGCGGGAGTCACAGATACGCAGTATTTT. Protein product: CSARDRLAGVTDTQYF.

This clonotype was observed a few times. The chain carries TRBV29-1 and TRBJ2-7, with TRBD2 as a possible D gene (5 bases). Trimming pared 5 bases from V and 3 bases from J, leaving 11 bases between. The CDR3 spans 12 residues. The germline CDR1 and CDR2 sequences are SQVTM and ANQGSEA. CDR3 residues: CSVHSGYYEQYF. The CDR3 DNA reads as TGCAGCGTTCATTCGGGGTACTACGAGCAGTACTTC.

The J gene is TRBJ2-7, the V gene TRBV20-1; the match to TRBD2 covers 10 bases. The CDR3 contains 17 residues. V lost 3 bases to trimming and J lost 1 base; unmatched junction nucleotides: 12. CDR1 is DFQATT, CDR2 SNEGSKA, per germline (reference sequence). The CDR3 sequence: CSASVQVLAGVSYEQYF. In nucleotides, the CDR3 is TGCAGTGCTAGCGTGCAGGTCCTAGCGGGAGTATCCTACGAGCAGTACTTC.